This record covers a single TCR beta chain. The antigen it binds to is not known. Per-base quality was not reported, and no clone a single base away is much larger than it. No immunosuppressive medication had been given to the ulcerative colitis patients before the diagnostic colonoscopy. Blood was sampled at the same time as the colonoscopy. The Wizard kit (Promega) was used to extract genomic DNA from the blood and intestinal samples. Through the immunoSEQ TRB Survey service, multiplex V and J primers were used to amplify rearranged CDR3 beta regions from genomic DNA. To keep sequencing depth the same across samples, survey-level depth of up to 500,000 reads per sample was applied. The libraries were purified, combined into pools and sequenced with Illumina technology. On the study's bioinformatics: Productive clonality, sample overlap, pairwise scatters, CDR3 beta length, V/D/J gene usage and productiveness were assessed with immunoSEQ online tools. Calculated diversity was defined as the number of unique rearrangements divided by total templates, multiplied by 100, and Shannon and Simpson indices were computed as well. Z-score normalized data were analyzed by principal component analysis with the R prcomp function and the ggbiplot package. Morisita's index was used to quantify blood-rectal clonal overlap within each subject. Drawn from immuneACCESS, this table holds only the in-frame rearrangements with V and J called that TCRdb kept. Clones are partly lost; checked studies trace under half to an unresolved V gene and leave the rest unexplained. That table is the source of V, J and clone size, and D and trimming were worked out from the DNA. This sample gives approximately 30,000 clones in total; around 82% of them show up just once. Around 4.5% of the sample is held by the ten biggest clonotypes.

The record originates from a study of pediatric ulcerative colitis (dated by TCRdb to about 2019). A note on the overall study: Among the ulcerative colitis patients, 6 or 7 had pancolitis and two had left-sided colitis, and histology in every patient was consistent with ulcerative colitis. From under ten newly diagnosed, treatment-naive pediatric ulcerative colitis patients and a few non-IBD control children, paired blood and rectal samples were collected. By Pediatric Ulcerative Colitis Activity Index, two patients had mild disease, several had moderate disease and three had acute severe colitis. The investigation overall reported the following: With only four individuals, the healthy control group was small. Controls, mild-moderate and acute severe colitis patients were separated by rectal repertoire features, and reduced rectal diversity due to clonal expansions was observed in acute severe colitis. For technical reasons, blood samples from a couple of patients gave substantially fewer templates, and these samples were excluded from the blood-rectal overlap analysis. Because repertoires came from total lymphocyte DNA, patterns in rare subsets such as regulatory T cells may not be reflected. Autologous blood-rectal clonal overlap was significantly higher in ulcerative colitis patients than in controls, suggesting increased T cell trafficking to inflamed tissue. A couple of rectal CDR3 clonotypes turned up in every ulcerative colitis patient but in none of the controls.

The source is a boy aged 5-17 years with severe ulcerative colitis. Material for sequencing was blood.

The CDR3 region has the sequence CASSRRDRSRSGANVLTF. The DNA reads TGTGCCAGCAGTCGCCGGGACAGGTCGCGCTCTGGGGCCAACGTCCTGACTTTC. The rearranged segments are TRBV27 and TRBJ2-6; 8 bases in the junction line up with TRBD1. The germline V gene encodes CDR1 MNHEY and CDR2 SMNVEV (reference sequence). The CDR3 sequence holds 18 residues, the cysteine and phenylalanine included. Of all the DNA, just the CDR3 is kept, 54 bases in frame from base 1. V is pruned by 5 bases and J by 0 bases, leaving 9 bases of the junction without a gene match.